This section outlines one T cell receptor beta chain sequence together with its context. Its antigen is undetermined. This specimen belongs to a study of blood T cells in healthy people across ages. Total RNA amounts of at least 5.5 micrograms were extracted per sample. With a J-beta primer mix and a sample-barcoded 5' primer, a second PCR ran about 7 to 12 cycles. Each of the cDNA molecules was tagged by a template-switch adaptor with 12 random nucleotides. TCRdb reprocessed the 5' RACE reads with MiXCR, giving one entry per CDR3 protein. The sample contains roughly 860,000 distinct CDR3 sequences, roughly 60% of which appear only once. Study observations and caveats: Compared with aged donors, long-lived donors showed fewer expanded clones, suggesting selection.

The CDR3 extends over 17 amino acids. CDR1 is LGHNA and CDR2 is YSLEER in the germline V gene. The chain carries TRBV4-3 and TRBJ2-4, with TRBD1 identical over 8 bases. The better agreement between TRBJ2-7 and the DNA end casts doubt on the J call. This TCR was sampled from a man aged 25 to 45 in good health. The sequenced material came from blood. CDR3 bases: TGCGCCAGCAGCCGAGATTTCGGAACCGGGACAGGAGGCGAGCAGTACTTC. It yields the protein CASSRDFGTGTGGEQYF.